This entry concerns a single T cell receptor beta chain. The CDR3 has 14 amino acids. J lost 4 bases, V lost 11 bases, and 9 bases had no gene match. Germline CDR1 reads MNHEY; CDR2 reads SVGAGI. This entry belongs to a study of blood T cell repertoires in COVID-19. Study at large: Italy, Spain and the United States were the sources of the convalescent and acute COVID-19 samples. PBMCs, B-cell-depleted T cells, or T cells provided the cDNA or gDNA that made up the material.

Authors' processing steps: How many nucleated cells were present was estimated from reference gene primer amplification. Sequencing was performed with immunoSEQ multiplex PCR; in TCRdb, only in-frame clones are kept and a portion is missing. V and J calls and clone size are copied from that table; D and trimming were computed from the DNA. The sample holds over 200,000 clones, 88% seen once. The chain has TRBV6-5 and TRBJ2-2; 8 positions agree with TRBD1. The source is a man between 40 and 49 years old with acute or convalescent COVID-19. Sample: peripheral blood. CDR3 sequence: CAGGQGFSTGELFF. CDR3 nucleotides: TGTGCCGGAGGACAGGGCTTTTCCACCGGGGAGCTGTTTTTT.